The 20 T cell receptor beta chains below all came from one sample that was sequenced in a study of blood T cell repertoires in COVID-19 (dated by TCRdb to about 2020). To prepare the library, the immunoSEQ multiplex PCR assay was applied. TCRdb's version of the immuneACCESS table is confined to in-frame rearrangements and falls short of the full clone set. An unresolved V gene accounts for under half of the shortfall where checked; the remainder is of unknown origin. The sample data list 250,000 to 300,000 clones, and around 80% of these were observed just once. The leading ten clones occupy approximately 4.3% of the sample. The source material was PBMCs or T cells enriched from blood (not recorded which). The receptors were gathered from a young man with acute COVID-19.

This clone was detected only once. This chain uses TRBV6-5 with TRBJ2-1; TRBD1 matches at 10 bases. V trimming: 5 bases; J trimming: 7 bases; junction bases outside the gene matches: 8. Germline V gives CDR1 MNHEY, CDR2 SVGAGI. CDR3 length: 15 amino acids. CDR3 DNA: TGTGCCAGCAGTAGGGACAGGGGCTTGGGTAATGAGCAGTTCTTC. This gives the protein CASSRDRGLGNEQFF.

The rearrangement links TRBV5-6 to TRBJ1-6, with unresolved D. Germline V gives CDR1 SGHDT, CDR2 YYEEEE. The CDR3 sequence is 16 residues long. V was clipped by 0 bases and J by 0 bases, with 7 bases between them. The CDR3 is CASSLVGSSYNSPLHF. The CDR3 DNA reads TGTGCCAGCAGCTTGGTTGGGAGCTCCTATAATTCACCCCTCCACTTT.

The J gene is TRBJ1-6, the V gene TRBV24-1; possible D gene TRBD1, 5 bases. This CDR3 has 12 amino acids. With 1 base removed from V and 13 bases from J, the gap between germline ends came to 7 bases. CDR1 and CDR2 (germline): KGHDR, SFDVKD. DNA of the CDR3: TGTGCCACCAGTGATTTCGGGGGGCCCCTCCACTTT. The encoded protein is CATSDFGGPLHF.

V gene TRBV25-1 combines with J gene TRBJ2-3; 9 bases are a match to TRBD1. V was clipped by 3 bases and J by 4 bases; unmatched bases: 11. The CDR3 covers 17 residues. The germline gives CDR1 MGHDK, CDR2 SYGVNS. This CDR3 is CASSDQNRGLGPDTQYF. In nucleotides, the CDR3 is TGTGCCAGCAGTGATCAAAACAGGGGGCTGGGCCCAGATACGCAGTATTTT. Filled out from reference TRBV25-1 and TRBJ2-3, the complete variable domain reads EADIYQTPRYLVIGTGKKITLECSQTMGHDKMYWYQQDPGMELHLIHYSYGVNSTEKGDLSSESTVSRIRTEHFPLTLESARPSHTSQYLCASSDQNRGLGPDTQYFGPGTRLTVL.

This clone was seen ten or more times. V gene TRBV24-1 combines with J gene TRBJ1-5, with TRBD1 identical over 7 bases. The CDR3 totals 13 residues. CDR1 is KGHDR and CDR2 is SFDVKD in the germline V gene. Unmatched junction bases numbered 8, after V lost 12 bases and J lost 4 bases. The CDR3 region has the DNA TGTGCCGTCGCTCCACAGGGGAATCAGCCCCAGCATTTT. Amino acids: CAVAPQGNQPQHF.

The table lists this clone with many counts. V usage is TRBV6-6 and J usage is TRBJ1-2; D unclear. The CDR3 sequence is 13 residues long. Between the trimmed V and J ends, which lost 0 bases and 7 bases, there was a span of 9 bases. Germline V gene data show CDR1 as MNHNY and CDR2 as SVGAGI (reference sequence). DNA of the CDR3: TGTGCCAGCAGTTACTCCCCCCGGGGTGGCTACACCTTC. Residues: CASSYSPRGGYTF.

The rearrangement joins TRBV7-2 to TRBJ2-1; 14 bases are a match to TRBD2. CDR1 and CDR2 (germline): SGHTA, FQGNSA. J lost 7 bases, V lost 5 bases, and 7 bases had no gene match. This CDR3 spans 16 amino acids. CDR3 residues: CASSPRLAGGKNEQFF. The DNA for the CDR3 is TGTGCCAGCAGCCCCCGACTAGCGGGGGGGAAAAATGAGCAGTTCTTC.

The rearrangement links TRBV3-1 (or the pseudogene TRBV3-2) to TRBJ2-5; possibly TRBD2 for D (5 bases). Germline V gene sequence: CDR1 LGHDT, CDR2 YNNKEL (reference sequence). V dropped 7 bases and J dropped 5 bases, with 17 bases sitting between them. The CDR3 consists of 14 residues. The CDR3 loop is CASTLEAGRETQYF. CDR3 coding DNA: TGTGCCAGCACCTTAGAGGCGGGCCGCGAGACCCAGTACTTC.

Note on this clone: One end of the junction varies from germline; a read error may be responsible. This rearrangement joins TRBV5-1 to TRBJ2-5, with 7 bases identical to TRBD1. This CDR3 is built from 15 residues. Germline V gene lookup returns CDR1 SGHRS and CDR2 YFSETQ. Here the CDR3 reads CASSLGRGGGQTQYF. The CDR3 DNA follows: TGTGCCAGCAGCTTGGGTAGAGGGGGCGGACAGACCCAGTACTTC.

Here the CDR3 DNA reads TGTGCCAGCAGCTTAGCAAGGGGGCCTTACAATGAGCAGTTCTTC. Protein sequence: CASSLARGPYNEQFF. This chain connects TRBV7-9 to TRBJ2-1, with TRBD1 matching over 7 bases. The CDR3 contains 15 residues. Germline V gene sequence: CDR1 SEHNR, CDR2 FQNEAQ (reference sequence). With V trimmed by 0 bases and J by 4 bases, 3 bases remained unmatched. Looking up the rest from reference TRBV7-9 and TRBJ2-1 gives the full variable domain: DTGVSQNPRHKITKRGQNVTFRCDPISEHNRLYWYRQTLGQGPEFLTYFQNEAQLEKSRLLSDRFSAERPKGSFSTLEIQRTEQGDSAMYLCASSLARGPYNEQFFGPGTRLTVL.

A word on this clone: Mismatch with germline at one junction end may stem from a read error. This chain links TRBV5-1 with TRBJ2-5; D not resolved. The CDR3 covers 13 residues. Germline V gene data show CDR1 as SGHRS and CDR2 as YFSETQ. The CDR3 here is CASSSLYQETQYF. As DNA, the CDR3 is TGTGCCAGCAGTTCCCTGTACCAAGAGACCCAGTACTTC.

V is TRBV19 and J is TRBJ2-3; weak D call: TRBD1 (6 bases). CDR1 is LNHDA and CDR2 is SQIVND in the germline V gene (reference sequence). The CDR3 spans 12 residues. The V end lost 5 bases, the J end lost 6 bases, and 9 bases lay between the germline ends. The chain's CDR3 is CASSFRGDTQYF. Here the CDR3 DNA reads TGTGCCAGTAGTTTCAGGGGTGATACGCAGTATTTT.

The rearrangement uses TRBV28 and TRBJ1-6; D gene unclear. Trimming took off 2 bases at V and 8 bases at J, with 10 bases between the two ends. The CDR3 is 14 residues long. Germline V gene sequence: CDR1 MDHEN, CDR2 SYDVKM. CDR3 coding DNA: TGTGCCAGCAGTTTAAGAACAACGTATTCACCCCTCCACTTT. Translating gives CASSLRTTYSPLHF.

The chain recombines TRBV7-2 with TRBJ1-5; 10 nucleotides line up with TRBD1. The CDR3 totals 13 residues. From germline, CDR1 is SGHTA and CDR2 FQGNSA. V lost 5 bases and J lost 7; bases outside the gene matches: 2. The CDR3 DNA is TGTGCCAGCAGCAGGGACAGGGGCCAGCCCCAGCATTTT. Amino acid sequence: CASSRDRGQPQHF.

This chain connects TRBV13 to TRBJ1-2; D call uncertain. V lost 0 bases to trimming and J lost 2 bases, with 4 bases between them. This CDR3 spans 13 amino acids. Germline assignment: CDR1 PRHDT and CDR2 FYEKMQ (reference sequence). The CDR3 here is CASSLGRNYGYTF. The CDR3 DNA reads TGTGCCAGCAGCTTAGGTCGGAACTATGGCTACACCTTC.

The chain has TRBV10-3 and TRBJ2-3; 7 bases are shared with TRBD2. This CDR3 is built from 14 residues. Germline V gene data show CDR1 as ENHRY and CDR2 as SYGVKD. V shed 7 bases, J shed 4 bases, and the junction held 8 bases outside the gene matches. DNA of the CDR3: TGTGCCATCAAGACTAGTGGGGGGGCAGATACGCAGTATTTT. Protein product: CAIKTSGGADTQYF.

The chain employs TRBV30 and TRBJ1-6; 11 positions match TRBD1. The V gene end was trimmed by 1 base and the J gene end by 10 bases; junction bases not matched to a gene: 6. The CDR3 runs to 15 residues. Germline V gene lookup returns CDR1 GTSNPN and CDR2 SVGIG (reference sequence). The CDR3 DNA is TGTGCCTGGAGTGAACCGGACAGGGGGCAGTCACCCCTCCACTTT. This gives the protein CAWSEPDRGQSPLHF.

The CDR3: CASSALAPPSSYNSPLHF. CDR3 sequence (DNA): TGTGCCAGCAGCGCCTTGGCCCCCCCTAGCTCCTATAATTCACCCCTCCACTTT. The chain has TRBV21-1 and TRBJ1-6. TRBV21-1 is reported as a pseudogene. This CDR3 has 18 residues.

This chain uses TRBV28 with TRBJ2-2, with TRBD2 as a possible D gene (5 bases). Germline CDR1 reads MDHEN; CDR2 reads SYDVKM. This CDR3 is 16 amino acids long. V lost 2 bases and J lost 0, with 10 bases in between. The CDR3: CASSLLGRANTGELFF. The DNA of the CDR3 is TGTGCCAGCAGTTTACTTGGGCGGGCGAACACCGGGGAGCTGTTTTTT. The whole variable domain, filled in from reference TRBV28 and TRBJ2-2, reads DVKVTQSSRYLVKRTGEKVFLECVQDMDHENMFWYRQDPGLGLRLIYFSYDVKMKEKGDIPEGYSVSREKKERFSLILESASTNQTSMYLCASSLLGRANTGELFFGEGSRLTVL.

This rearrangement joins TRBV28 to TRBJ2-1; D gene ambiguous. CDR1 and CDR2 (germline): MDHEN, SYDVKM. CDR3 length equals 11 residues. The V gene lost 9 bases and the J gene lost 0 bases, with 3 bases spanning the gap. The CDR3: CASYSYNEQFF. In DNA form, the CDR3 reads TGTGCCAGTTACTCCTACAATGAGCAGTTCTTC.